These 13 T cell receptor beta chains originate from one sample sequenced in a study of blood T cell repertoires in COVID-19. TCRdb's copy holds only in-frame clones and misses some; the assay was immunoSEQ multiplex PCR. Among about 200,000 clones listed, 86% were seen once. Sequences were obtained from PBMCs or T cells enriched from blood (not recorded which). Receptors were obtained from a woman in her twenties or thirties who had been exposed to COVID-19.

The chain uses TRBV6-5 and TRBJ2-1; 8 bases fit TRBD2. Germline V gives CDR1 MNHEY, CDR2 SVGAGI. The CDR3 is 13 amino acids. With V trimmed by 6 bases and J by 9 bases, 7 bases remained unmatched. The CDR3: CASSPGGVGEQFF. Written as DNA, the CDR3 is TGTGCCAGCAGCCCCGGGGGGGTCGGTGAGCAGTTCTTC.

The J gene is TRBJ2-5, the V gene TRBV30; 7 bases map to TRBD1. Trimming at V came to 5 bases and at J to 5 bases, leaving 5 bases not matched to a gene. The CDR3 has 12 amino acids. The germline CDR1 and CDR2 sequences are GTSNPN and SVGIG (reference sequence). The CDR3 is CAWGRGWETQYF. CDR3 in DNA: TGTGCCTGGGGCAGGGGGTGGGAGACCCAGTACTTC.

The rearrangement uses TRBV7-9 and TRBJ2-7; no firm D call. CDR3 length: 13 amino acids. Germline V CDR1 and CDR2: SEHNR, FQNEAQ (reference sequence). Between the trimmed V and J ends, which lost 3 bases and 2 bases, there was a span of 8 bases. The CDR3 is CASSLSRTYEQYF. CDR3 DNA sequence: TGTGCCAGCAGCTTGAGCAGGACCTACGAGCAGTACTTC.

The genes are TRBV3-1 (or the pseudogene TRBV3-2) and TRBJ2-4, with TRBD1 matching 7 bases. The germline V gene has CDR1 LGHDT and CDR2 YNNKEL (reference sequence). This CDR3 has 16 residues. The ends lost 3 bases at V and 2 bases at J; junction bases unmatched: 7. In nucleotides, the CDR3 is TGTGCCAGCAGCCATCTCCAACAGGGGACCAAAAACATTCAGTACTTC. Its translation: CASSHLQQGTKNIQYF.

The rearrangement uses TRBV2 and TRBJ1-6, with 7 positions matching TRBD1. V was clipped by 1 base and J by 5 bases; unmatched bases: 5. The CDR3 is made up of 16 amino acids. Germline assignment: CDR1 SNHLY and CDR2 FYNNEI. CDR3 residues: CASSEVWGQNNSPLHF. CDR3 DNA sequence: TGTGCCAGCAGTGAAGTCTGGGGACAGAATAATTCACCCCTCCACTTT.

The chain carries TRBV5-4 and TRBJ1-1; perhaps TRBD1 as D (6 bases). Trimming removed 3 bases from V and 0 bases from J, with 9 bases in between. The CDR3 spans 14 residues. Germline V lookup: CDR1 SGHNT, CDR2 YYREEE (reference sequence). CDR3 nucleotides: TGTGCCAGCAGCTCTGGACAGCTGAACACTGAAGCTTTCTTT. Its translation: CASSSGQLNTEAFF.

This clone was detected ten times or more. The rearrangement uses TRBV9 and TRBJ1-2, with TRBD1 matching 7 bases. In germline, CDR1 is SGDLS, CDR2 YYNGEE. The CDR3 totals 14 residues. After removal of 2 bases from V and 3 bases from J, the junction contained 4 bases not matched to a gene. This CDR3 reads CASSVEGADYGYTF. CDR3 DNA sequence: TGTGCCAGCAGCGTGGAGGGGGCCGACTATGGCTACACCTTC.

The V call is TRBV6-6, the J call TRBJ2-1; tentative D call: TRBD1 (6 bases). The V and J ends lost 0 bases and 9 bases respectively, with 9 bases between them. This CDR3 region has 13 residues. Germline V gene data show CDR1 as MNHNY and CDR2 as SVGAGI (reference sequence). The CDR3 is CASSYSDRPEQFF. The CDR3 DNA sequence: TGTGCCAGCAGTTACTCCGACAGGCCTGAGCAGTTCTTC.

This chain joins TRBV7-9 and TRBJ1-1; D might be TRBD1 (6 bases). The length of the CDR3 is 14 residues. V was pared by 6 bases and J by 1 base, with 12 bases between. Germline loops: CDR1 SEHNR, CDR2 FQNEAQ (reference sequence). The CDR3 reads CASRLGHQNTEAFF. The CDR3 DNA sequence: TGTGCCAGCAGGTTGGGACACCAGAACACTGAAGCTTTCTTT.

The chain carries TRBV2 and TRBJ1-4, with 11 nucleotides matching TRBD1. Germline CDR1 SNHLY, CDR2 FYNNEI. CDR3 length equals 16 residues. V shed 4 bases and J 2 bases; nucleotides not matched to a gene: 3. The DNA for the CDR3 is TGTGCCAGCAGTGGGGACAGGGGGTTGACTAATGAAAAACTGTTTTTT. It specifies CASSGDRGLTNEKLFF.

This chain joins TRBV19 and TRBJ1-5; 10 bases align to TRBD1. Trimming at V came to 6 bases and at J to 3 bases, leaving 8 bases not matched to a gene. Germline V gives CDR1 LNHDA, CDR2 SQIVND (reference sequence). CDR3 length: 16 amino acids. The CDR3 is CASSHKTGGLNQPQHF. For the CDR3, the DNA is TGTGCCAGTAGCCATAAGACAGGGGGCCTCAATCAGCCCCAGCATTTT. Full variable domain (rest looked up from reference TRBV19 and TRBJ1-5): DGGITQSPKYLFRKEGQNVTLSCEQNLNHDAMYWYRQDPGQGLRLIYYSQIVNDFQKGDIAEGYSVSREKKESFPLTVTSAQKNPTAFYLCASSHKTGGLNQPQHFGDGTRLSIL.

Here the CDR3 reads CASSQESYTGELFF. The CDR3 DNA follows: TGTGCCAGCAGCCAAGAGAGCTACACCGGGGAGCTGTTTTTT. The J gene is TRBJ2-2, the V gene TRBV3-1 (or the pseudogene TRBV3-2), with unresolved D. There are 14 residues in the CDR3. Germline V CDR1 and CDR2: LGHDT, YNNKEL (reference sequence). V was pared by 0 bases and J by 3 bases, with 5 bases between.

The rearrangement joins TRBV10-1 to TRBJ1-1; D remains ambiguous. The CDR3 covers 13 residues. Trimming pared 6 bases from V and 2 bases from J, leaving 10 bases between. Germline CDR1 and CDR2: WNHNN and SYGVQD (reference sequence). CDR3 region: CASRQSLNTEAFF. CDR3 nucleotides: TGCGCCAGCAGACAGAGTCTTAACACTGAAGCTTTCTTT.